Each of the 25 T cell receptor beta chains below was sequenced from the same sample in a study of blood T cell repertoires in COVID-19. Clones were sequenced by immunoSEQ multiplex PCR, and TCRdb holds only the in-frame ones, with some missing. The top ten hold roughly a third of the sample, which has around 33,000 clones, about 78% seen once. The material sequenced was peripheral blood. These TCRs come from a man aged 80 or over with acute or convalescent COVID-19.

This chain joins TRBV4-1 and TRBJ1-3; 8 positions agree with TRBD1. The germline V gene has CDR1 MGHRA and CDR2 YSYEKL. CDR3 length: 19 amino acids. Germline trimming cut 0 bases from V and 2 bases from J; bases unmatched to any gene: 12. Here the CDR3 DNA reads TGCGCCAGCAGCCAAGAGTGGGTCACCCCGGACAGGGCTGGAAACACCATATATTTT. Protein product: CASSQEWVTPDRAGNTIYF.

This clone was counted only a few times. The genes are TRBV5-5 and TRBJ1-4; D not resolved. The CDR3 runs to 15 residues. The V end was cut by 5 bases, the J end by 0 bases, with 11 bases between. Germline CDR1 and CDR2: SGHKS and YYEKEE (reference sequence). For the CDR3, the DNA is TGTGCCAGCAGAATGAGGTTTGCAACTAATGAAAAACTGTTTTTT. Protein: CASRMRFATNEKLFF.

There are a few counts of this clone. The chain joins TRBV2 to TRBJ2-3, with 11 nucleotides matching TRBD2. The CDR3 sequence is 15 residues long. V lost 9 bases and J lost 5; bases outside the gene matches: 10. Germline CDR1 is SNHLY and CDR2 is FYNNEI. CDR3 amino acids: CASILTSGGGDTQYF. CDR3 sequence (DNA): TGTGCCAGTATATTAACTAGCGGGGGTGGAGATACGCAGTATTTT.

The chain joins TRBV4-3 to TRBJ2-1; TRBD2 aligns across 7 bases. The germline gives CDR1 LGHNA, CDR2 YSLEER. This CDR3 spans 13 amino acids. Trimming at V came to 0 bases and at J to 7 bases, leaving 0 bases not matched to a gene. DNA for the CDR3: TGCGCCAGCAGCCAAGAGGGGGGGAATGAGCAGTTCTTC. Encoded protein: CASSQEGGNEQFF.

V is TRBV7-2 and J is TRBJ1-2; tentative D call: TRBD1 (5 bases). Trimming left V 1 base short and J 8 bases short, with 14 bases between. Germline V CDR1 and CDR2: SGHTA, FQGNSA. The CDR3 has 14 amino acids. In nucleotides, the CDR3 is TGTGCCAGCAGCTTAGACAGTATGGGGCGGGGCTACACCTTC. This translates into CASSLDSMGRGYTF.

The chain carries TRBV5-8 and TRBJ2-7; the D gene is possibly TRBD2 (6 bases). The V end was cut by 0 bases, the J end by 0 bases, with 13 bases between. The germline gives CDR1 SGHTS, CDR2 YDEGEE. The CDR3 has 16 amino acids. The chain's CDR3 is CASSLALWGVSYEQYF. The CDR3 coding sequence is TGTGCCAGCAGCTTGGCGTTGTGGGGGGTCTCCTACGAGCAGTACTTC.

CDR3 region: CASSLPGGPNTGELFF. The DNA for the CDR3 is TGTGCCAGCAGCTTGCCGGGGGGCCCTAACACCGGGGAGCTGTTTTTT. The chain uses TRBV5-8 and TRBJ2-2; D is perhaps TRBD2 (7 bases). Deletions cut 1 base from V and 2 bases from J, with 12 bases between. The CDR3 totals 16 residues. Germline lookup yields CDR1 SGHTS and CDR2 YDEGEE.

The chain has TRBV4-2 and TRBJ2-7; D is perhaps TRBD2 (7 bases). The germline CDR1 and CDR2 sequences are LGHNA and YNFKEQ. This CDR3 is built from 16 residues. V lost 5 bases and J 2 bases, leaving 19 bases between the germline ends. The CDR3 DNA is TGTGCCAGCAGCGACCGGGGGGCCAATCGGCCCTACGAGCAGTACTTC. It encodes CASSDRGANRPYEQYF.

J is TRBJ2-5 and V is TRBV5-1; weak D call: TRBD2 (6 bases). V lost 4 bases and J 2 bases, leaving 15 bases between the germline ends. Germline V CDR1 and CDR2: SGHRS, YFSETQ. The CDR3 is 15 residues long. The CDR3 region is CASSPAGTEQETQYF. For the CDR3, the DNA is TGCGCCAGCAGCCCAGCCGGGACTGAACAAGAGACCCAGTACTTC.

This rearrangement joins TRBV5-1 to TRBJ2-1, with TRBD2 matching 12 bases. Germline CDR1 is SGHRS and CDR2 is YFSETQ. The CDR3 has 16 amino acids. The J segment lost 7 bases and the V segment lost 3 bases, leaving 8 bases of the junction unmatched. CDR3 residues: CASSSGLAGSRNEQFF. The CDR3 DNA reads TGCGCCAGCAGCTCCGGACTAGCGGGGTCCCGGAATGAGCAGTTCTTC.

The chain is built from TRBV14 and TRBJ2-3; D is undetermined. Germline V gene sequence: CDR1 SGHDN, CDR2 FVKESK. The CDR3 contains 13 residues. The V end was cut by 5 bases, the J end by 1 base, with 7 bases between. The CDR3 DNA is TGTGCCAGCAGCATTCTACGCACAGATACGCAGTATTTT. Translation: CASSILRTDTQYF. Supplemented by reference TRBV14 and TRBJ2-3, the full variable domain reads EAGVTQFPSHSVIEKGQTVTLRCDPISGHDNLYWYRRVMGKEIKFLLHFVKESKQDESGMPNNRFLAERTGGTYSTLKVQPAELEDSGVYFCASSILRTDTQYFGPGTRLTVL.

The gene calls are TRBV11-2 and TRBJ2-6; 11 bases line up with TRBD2. The length of the CDR3 is 19 residues. Trimming at V came to 5 bases and at J to 2 bases, leaving 11 bases not matched to a gene. Germline V CDR1 and CDR2: SGHAT, FQNNGV. The CDR3 DNA is TGTGCCAGCAGCCCAACCCCGGGACTAGCGGCCCCTGGGGCCAACGTCCTGACTTTC. Amino acids: CASSPTPGLAAPGANVLTF.

This chain links TRBV12-3 or TRBV12-4 with TRBJ2-1; D not certain. The CDR3 loop spans 13 amino acids. Between the trimmed V and J ends, which lost 1 base and 7 bases, there was a span of 8 bases. This chain's CDR3 is CASSLEWQNEQFF. DNA of the CDR3: TGTGCCAGCAGTTTAGAATGGCAGAATGAGCAGTTCTTC.

The J gene is TRBJ1-2, the V gene TRBV7-2; the D gene is possibly TRBD1 (6 bases). Trimming took 4 bases from V and 4 from J, leaving 10 bases between them. The CDR3 is 13 amino acids. Per the germline V gene, CDR1 is SGHTA and CDR2 is FQGNSA. CDR3 bases: TGTGCCAGCAGCTCGACAGGCCGCTATGGCTACACCTTC. Its translation is CASSSTGRYGYTF.

The genes are TRBV7-2 and TRBJ1-1, with D possibly being TRBD1 (5 bases). Germline CDR1 SGHTA, CDR2 FQGNSA. CDR3 length: 12 amino acids. Trimming took 5 bases from V and 7 from J, leaving 11 bases between them. DNA of the CDR3: TGTGCCAGCAGCCGGATGGGGCGTGAAGCTTTCTTT. Residues: CASSRMGREAFF.

The genes are TRBV11-2 and TRBJ2-7, with 7 bases aligning to TRBD2. The CDR3 is 15 residues long. Trimming cost V 1 base and J 5 bases; bases outside gene matches: 8. The germline gives CDR1 SGHAT, CDR2 FQNNGV. Written as DNA, the CDR3 is TGTGCCAGCAGCTTAGCGTCTGCGGGGGTGGACGAGCAGTACTTC. It translates to CASSLASAGVDEQYF.

The chain carries TRBV10-3 and TRBJ1-2, with a weak D call TRBD1 (6 bases). Germline-derived CDR1 and CDR2 are ENHRY and SYGVKD. The CDR3 is 12 amino acids. The V end lost 7 bases, the J end lost 3 bases, and 9 bases lay between the germline ends. Here the CDR3 DNA reads TGTGCCATCACTGCAGGGGACTATGGCTACACCTTC. Amino acid sequence: CAITAGDYGYTF.

The chain links TRBV28 to TRBJ1-2; maybe TRBD1 (6 bases). With 8 bases removed from V and 4 bases from J, the gap between germline ends came to 17 bases. The germline V gene encodes CDR1 MDHEN and CDR2 SYDVKM. CDR3 length: 14 amino acids. CDR3 sequence reads: CASALPGQPYGYTF. Written as DNA, the CDR3 is TGTGCCAGCGCCCTCCCGGGACAACCCTATGGCTACACCTTC.

The genes are TRBV18 and TRBJ1-4; 10 bases agree with TRBD1. Germline V lookup: CDR1 KGHSH, CDR2 LQKENI. J gave up 7 bases and V 1 base, and 3 bases lay outside the gene matches. The CDR3 covers 15 residues. The DNA for the CDR3 is TGTGCCAGCTCACCACAGACAGGGGGCGGTGAAAAACTGTTTTTT. Amino acid sequence: CASSPQTGGGEKLFF.

This clone was counted a single time. One end of the junction fails to match germline, which may point to a read error. CDR3 loop: CASSETAGGNTGELFF. CDR3 sequence (DNA): TGTGCTAGCAGCGAAACAGCGGGGGGGAACACCGGGGAGCTGTTTTTT. The V gene is TRBV7-7, the J gene TRBJ2-2; the match to TRBD2 covers 9 bases. The CDR3 length is 16 residues. Per the germline V gene, CDR1 is SSHAT and CDR2 is FNYEAQ (reference sequence).

This clone was seen only a few times. This sequence joins TRBV5-1 and TRBJ1-6, with no clear D. Trimming removed 0 bases at V and 7 bases at J, with 14 bases between. Germline CDR1 SGHRS, CDR2 YFSETQ. The CDR3 has 16 amino acids. The CDR3 sequence: CASSLDGQAKNSPLHF. Written as DNA, the CDR3 is TGCGCCAGCAGCTTGGATGGGCAGGCAAAGAATTCACCCCTCCACTTT.

This clone has a handful of counts. V is TRBV5-1 and J is TRBJ2-1; TRBD2 aligns across 14 bases. CDR3 size: 16 residues. CDR1 and CDR2 from the germline V gene are SGHRS and YFSETQ. The V gene end was trimmed by 4 bases and the J gene end by 5 bases; junction bases not matched to a gene: 5. The CDR3 DNA reads as TGCGCCAGCAGCAGCGGGACTAGCGGGGGCCACAATGAGCAGTTCTTC. Protein product: CASSSGTSGGHNEQFF.

This clone was detected only a few times. The genes are TRBV19 and TRBJ2-2, with unresolved D. Per the germline V gene, CDR1 is LNHDA and CDR2 is SQIVND (reference sequence). The CDR3 has 16 residues. V lost 5 bases, J lost 2 bases, and 15 bases lay in between. The CDR3 DNA follows: TGTGCCAGTAGTCCCGGAGACGGGTCCAACACCGGGGAGCTGTTTTTT. It yields the protein CASSPGDGSNTGELFF.

V and J are TRBV28 and TRBJ2-3, with a possible D match to TRBD1 (6 bases). The CDR3 contains 11 residues. CDR1 is MDHEN, CDR2 SYDVKM, per germline. V shed 6 bases and J shed 6 bases, with 7 bases lying between them. The CDR3 here is CASRDRDTQYF. CDR3 sequence (DNA): TGTGCCAGCAGAGACAGGGATACGCAGTATTTT.

The rearrangement uses TRBV29-1 and TRBJ2-5; maybe TRBD1 (5 bases). The V gene's germline CDR1 is SQVTM and CDR2 ANQGSEA. Deletions cut 6 bases from V and 0 bases from J, with 8 bases between. The CDR3 has 12 amino acids. The CDR3 coding sequence is TGCAGCGTGACAGAGTACCAAGAGACCCAGTACTTC. Its protein product is CSVTEYQETQYF.